The 27 T cell receptor beta chains below all came from one sample that was sequenced in a study of T cell responses to AZD1222 COVID-19 vaccine. Method: immunoSEQ multiplex PCR; TCRdb's copy keeps in-frame clones and lacks some. Of approximately 130,000 clones listed, 93% are singletons. Specimen: peripheral blood, collected on day 0 of AZD1222 vaccination. The receptors stem from an adult in good health.

V gene TRBV10-2 combines with J gene TRBJ1-2; D might be TRBD1 (5 bases). The CDR3 totals 13 residues. Trimming cost V 2 bases and J 2 bases, with 6 bases left between them. Germline CDR1 WSHSY, CDR2 SAAADI. CDR3 loop: CASSETGNYGYTF. The CDR3 DNA follows: TGCGCCAGCAGTGAGACAGGCAACTATGGCTACACCTTC.

This chain uses TRBV3-1 (or the pseudogene TRBV3-2) with TRBJ1-1; 9 bases fit TRBD1. CDR1 is LGHDT and CDR2 is YNNKEL in the germline V gene (reference sequence). The V gene end was trimmed by 4 bases and the J gene end by 6 bases; junction bases not matched to a gene: 9. The CDR3 has 15 residues. The CDR3 DNA reads as TGTGCCAGCAGCCGCCGGGACAGGGTTGGATCTGAAGCTTTCTTT. As protein: CASSRRDRVGSEAFF.

The V call is TRBV5-1, the J call TRBJ1-5; 7 positions match TRBD1. This CDR3 region has 14 residues. CDR1 is SGHRS and CDR2 is YFSETQ in the germline V gene. V lost 5 bases and J lost 2; bases outside the gene matches: 4. The DNA for the CDR3 is TGCGCCAGCAGTACAGGGGCTGGCAATCAGCCCCAGCATTTT. It codes for CASSTGAGNQPQHF.

In its sample, this clone was seen once. The rearrangement links TRBV15 to TRBJ1-1; D possibly corresponds to TRBD1 (5 bases). This CDR3 region has 14 residues. Looked up from germline, CDR1 is LNHNV and CDR2 is YYDKDF (reference sequence). The ends were cut back, 6 bases at V and 0 bases at J, with 11 bases in the middle. The CDR3 reads CATSWGTVNTEAFF. CDR3 coding DNA: TGTGCCACCAGTTGGGGCACCGTGAACACTGAAGCTTTCTTT. The full variable domain, with the rest looked up from reference TRBV15 and TRBJ1-1, is DAMVIQNPRYQVTQFGKPVTLSCSQTLNHNVMYWYQQKSSQAPKLLFHYYDKDFNNEADTPDNFQSRRPNTSFCFLDIRSPGLGDTAMYLCATSWGTVNTEAFFGQGTRLTVV.

The chain links TRBV9 to TRBJ2-3, with TRBD2 matching over 8 bases. J gave up 5 bases and V 4 bases, and 9 bases lay outside the gene matches. This CDR3 region has 15 residues. The germline gives CDR1 SGDLS, CDR2 YYNGEE. CDR3 DNA: TGTGCCAGCAGCAAATGGACTAGCTCAGGAGATACGCAGTATTTT. Its protein product is CASSKWTSSGDTQYF.

The rearrangement uses TRBV28 and TRBJ2-5, with D unclear. Deletions cut 3 bases from V and 6 bases from J, with 8 bases between. CDR1 and CDR2 (germline): MDHEN, SYDVKM. The CDR3 has 12 amino acids. This chain's CDR3 is CASSLRLQTQYF. Here the CDR3 DNA reads TGTGCCAGCAGTTTGAGGCTACAGACCCAGTACTTC.

This clone was seen only once. This sequence joins TRBV30 and TRBJ2-1, with D hard to call. The germline gives CDR1 GTSNPN, CDR2 SVGIG (reference sequence). V lost 0 bases, J lost 6 bases, and 12 bases lay in between. This CDR3 region has 14 residues. This CDR3 reads CAWSVNAVLNEQFF. In DNA, the CDR3 is TGTGCCTGGAGTGTAAACGCGGTGCTCAATGAGCAGTTCTTC.

The chain joins TRBV7-8 to TRBJ1-4; D is possibly TRBD1 (6 bases). The V gene's germline CDR1 is SGHVS and CDR2 FQNEAQ. This CDR3 has 18 residues. The V end was cut by 7 bases, the J end by 2 bases, with 23 bases between. The DNA of the CDR3 is TGTGCCAGCACCAAGGGGGTTCTCGGACCATGGACTAATGAAAAACTGTTTTTT. This sequence encodes CASTKGVLGPWTNEKLFF.

The V gene is TRBV28, the J gene TRBJ2-1, with 10 positions matching TRBD1. CDR3 length equals 13 residues. V trimming: 8 bases; J trimming: 9 bases; junction bases outside the gene matches: 7. Looked up from germline, CDR1 is MDHEN and CDR2 is SYDVKM. As DNA, the CDR3 is TGTGCCAGCCGGACAGGGGGGTTATTTGAGCAGTTCTTC. It yields the protein CASRTGGLFEQFF.

The V and J genes are TRBV3-1 (or the pseudogene TRBV3-2) and TRBJ2-7; perhaps TRBD1 as D (6 bases). Trimming stripped 4 bases from V and 2 bases from J, with 12 bases between. CDR3 size: 14 residues. Germline CDR1 LGHDT, CDR2 YNNKEL (reference sequence). In DNA form, the CDR3 reads TGTGCCAGCAGCCCCGAGTCAGGGGCCTACGAGCAGTACTTC. Translation gives CASSPESGAYEQYF.

V is TRBV5-1 and J is TRBJ1-3; 8 nucleotides align to TRBD1. J lost 4 bases, V lost 3 bases, and 12 bases had no gene match. The CDR3 contains 17 residues. Germline CDR1 SGHRS, CDR2 YFSETQ. DNA for the CDR3: TGCGCCAGCAGCTGGCTGACAGGGGCCCTGGGAGGAAACACCATATATTTT. Its protein product is CASSWLTGALGGNTIYF.

The chain joins TRBV7-9 to TRBJ1-2; 7 nucleotides align to TRBD1. This CDR3 has 16 amino acids. In germline, CDR1 is SEHNR, CDR2 FQNEAQ (reference sequence). V gave up 6 bases and J gave up 8 bases; unmatched junction bases: 18. The DNA for the CDR3 is TGTGCCAGCAGTTCCGAACAGGGGTACGGGGCTAAGGGCTACACCTTC. Its translation: CASSSEQGYGAKGYTF.

This chain links TRBV19 with TRBJ1-1; D call uncertain. Germline loops: CDR1 LNHDA, CDR2 SQIVND (reference sequence). V lost 5 bases, J lost 4 bases, and 14 bases lay in between. This CDR3 is 14 amino acids long. This chain's CDR3 is CASSPSWVGTEAFF. CDR3 in DNA: TGTGCCAGTAGTCCTTCCTGGGTCGGCACTGAAGCTTTCTTT.

The chain recombines TRBV19 with TRBJ1-1, with D tentatively TRBD1 (6 bases). The V end lost 6 bases, the J end lost 3 bases, and 11 bases lay between the germline ends. The length of the CDR3 is 13 residues. Germline V CDR1 and CDR2: LNHDA, SQIVND (reference sequence). CDR3 bases: TGTGCCAGTAGGGGGGCTTCGGACACTGAAGCTTTCTTT. Translation: CASRGASDTEAFF.

The chain links TRBV4-1 to TRBJ2-7; 9 positions agree with TRBD1. CDR1 MGHRA and CDR2 YSYEKL come from the germline V gene. Trimming took 0 bases from V and 5 from J; bases not matched to a gene: 11. CDR3 size: 17 residues. For the CDR3, the DNA is TGCGCCAGCAGCCAAGATTTGCAGGACAGGGGTTTCCACGAGCAGTACTTC. Residues: CASSQDLQDRGFHEQYF.

The genes are TRBV4-2 and TRBJ2-7; 12 bases are shared with TRBD2. The CDR3 has 19 residues. The J segment lost 5 bases and the V segment lost 4 bases, leaving 18 bases of the junction unmatched. The germline gives CDR1 LGHNA, CDR2 YNFKEQ. The DNA of the CDR3 is TGTGCCAGCAGCCGACAACAGGGGACCACTAGCGGGAGGTCCAACGAGCAGTACTTC. Its protein product is CASSRQQGTTSGRSNEQYF.

The chain couples TRBV4-3 to TRBJ2-7, with TRBD2 matching 12 bases. The germline CDR1 and CDR2 sequences are LGHNA and YSLEER. CDR3 length: 18 residues. The V and J ends lost 4 bases and 2 bases, in that order; junction bases with no gene match: 12. DNA of the CDR3: TGCGCCAGCAGCCCAGGACTAGCGGGACTGGGAGTACCCTACGAGCAGTACTTC. The encoded protein is CASSPGLAGLGVPYEQYF.

The rearrangement uses TRBV18 and TRBJ2-7, with 7 nucleotides matching TRBD1. CDR3 length equals 13 residues. Germline V gene sequence: CDR1 KGHSH, CDR2 LQKENI. V dropped 3 bases and J dropped 1; count of bases not matched to a gene: 0. In nucleotides, the CDR3 is TGTGCCAGCTCACCGACAGGGTCCTACGAGCAGTACTTC. Amino acids: CASSPTGSYEQYF. The complete variable domain, with remaining parts taken from reference TRBV18 and TRBJ2-7, reads NAGVMQNPRHLVRRRGQEARLRCSPMKGHSHVYWYRQLPEEGLKFMVYLQKENIIDESGMPKERFSAEFPKEGPSILRIQQVVRGDSAAYFCASSPTGSYEQYFGPGTRLTVT.

The chain carries TRBV27 and TRBJ1-2; maybe TRBD1 (5 bases). The germline V gene encodes CDR1 MNHEY and CDR2 SMNVEV (reference sequence). V was cut by 5 bases and J by 5 bases, with 12 bases left in between. The CDR3 has 13 amino acids. The CDR3 DNA sequence: TGTGCCAGCAGTCCCGGGGGAGGGTATGGCTACACCTTC. This codes for CASSPGGGYGYTF.

This chain connects TRBV6-5 to TRBJ2-5; 11 bases agree with TRBD2. This CDR3 has 15 residues. The V gene end was trimmed by 6 bases and the J gene end by 4 bases; junction bases not matched to a gene: 7. Per germline, CDR1 MNHEY and CDR2 SVGAGI. DNA of the CDR3: TGTGCCAGCAGAGAGACTAGCGGGATCGGAGAGACCCAGTACTTC. As protein: CASRETSGIGETQYF.

The chain has TRBV7-2 and TRBJ2-7, with no clear D. V gave up 1 base and J gave up 5 bases, with 15 bases separating them. The germline CDR1 and CDR2 sequences are SGHTA and FQGNSA. The CDR3 is 15 amino acids. The CDR3 reads CASSLERRESDEQYF. The CDR3 nucleotides are TGTGCCAGCAGCTTAGAGAGAAGGGAAAGCGACGAGCAGTACTTC.

The J gene is TRBJ2-5, the V gene TRBV29-1; TRBD2 matches at 7 bases. The germline V gene encodes CDR1 SQVTM and CDR2 ANQGSEA. V shed 3 bases, J shed 5 bases, and the junction held 9 bases outside the gene matches. CDR3 size: 14 residues. CDR3 residues: CSVDGGRSLETQYF. CDR3 coding DNA: TGCAGCGTTGATGGCGGGAGATCATTGGAGACCCAGTACTTC.

The chain is built from TRBV19 and TRBJ2-7; perhaps D is TRBD1 or TRBD2 (5 bases each). Germline V lookup: CDR1 LNHDA, CDR2 SQIVND (reference sequence). Trimming left V 6 bases short and J 2 bases short, with 14 bases between. This CDR3 contains 14 residues. CDR3: CASSEGLAAYEQYF. CDR3 DNA: TGTGCCAGTAGCGAGGGGCTAGCAGCCTACGAGCAGTACTTC. Full variable domain (rest looked up from reference TRBV19 and TRBJ2-7): DGGITQSPKYLFRKEGQNVTLSCEQNLNHDAMYWYRQDPGQGLRLIYYSQIVNDFQKGDIAEGYSVSREKKESFPLTVTSAQKNPTAFYLCASSEGLAAYEQYFGPGTRLTVT.

This rearrangement joins TRBV5-1 to TRBJ2-2; 13 nucleotides agree with TRBD2. The CDR3 contains 19 residues. From germline, CDR1 is SGHRS and CDR2 YFSETQ. The junction had 14 bases not matched to a gene; V was cut back by 5 bases and J by 4 bases. The CDR3 nucleotides are TGCGCCAGCAGAGGCGGGAGGACTAGCGGGAGTAAGGTCACCGGGGAGCTGTTTTTT. It yields the protein CASRGGRTSGSKVTGELFF.

The sample holds one count of this clone. The DNA of the CDR3 is TGTGCCACCGGACTAGTTGAAAACATTCAGTACTTC. Translated: CATGLVENIQYF. The chain has TRBV10-3 and TRBJ2-4; 7 bases are a match to TRBD2. CDR3 length equals 12 residues. V lost 10 bases, J lost 5 bases, and 5 bases stayed unmatched. CDR1 is ENHRY, CDR2 SYGVKD, per germline.

The chain couples TRBV12-2 to TRBJ1-1; TRBD1 was called by the table and not checked on the DNA. TRBV12-2 is given as a pseudogene. This CDR3 contains 15 residues. In nucleotides, the CDR3 is TGTGCAAGTCGCTTTCTACAGGGACTGAACACTGAAGCTTTCTTT. This sequence encodes CASRFLQGLNTEAFF.

This clone was found once. The sample has other DNA sequences that encode this CDR3 too. The rearrangement uses TRBV2 and TRBJ1-2, with unresolved D. Per germline, CDR1 SNHLY and CDR2 FYNNEI. With 0 bases removed from V and 4 bases from J, the gap between germline ends came to 6 bases. This CDR3 region has 13 residues. This chain's CDR3 is CASSEARGYGYTF. In DNA form, the CDR3 reads TGTGCCAGCAGTGAAGCGCGGGGCTATGGCTACACCTTC.